A single T cell receptor beta chain is shown here with its context. This clonotype was recorded at least ten times. Its antigen is not yet known. No qualities accompany the bases; no much larger clone lies one base away. The receptor library was made with PCR. Sequencing instrument: Illumina HiSeq 2500. TCR libraries were prepared with molecular barcoding, using unique molecular identifiers to normalize TCRbeta repertoire quantification. TCRdb redid the processing of the public reads, applying fastp at Q25 and MiXCR, and retained in-frame beta chains. CDR3 protein duplicates are merged, each entry listing the most common genes and DNA. The sample table holds roughly 350,000 distinct CDR3 sequences, of which 10% were seen once. The ten biggest clones cover around 2.5% of the sample. These data belong to a study of T-cell reconstitution after alpha-beta-depleted transplantation in children (dated by TCRdb to the mid-2010s). Regarding the complete study: Using TCR repertoire profiling, the study followed T-cell immune reconstitution in a quantitative way in children after TCRalphabeta/CD19-depleted allogeneic hematopoietic cell transplantation.

Clipping removes 2 bases from V and 4 bases from J, with 8 as the unmatched junction base count. Reading from cysteine to phenylalanine, the CDR3 counts 15 amino acids. Only the CDR3 DNA stays, 45 bases, in frame from base 1. CDR1 and CDR2 (MNHEY, SVGEGT) derive from the germline V gene. Sequences were derived from PBMCs from the stem cell graft donor, sampled from the stem cell graft. The sequence derives from a human donor who donated a stem cell graft to a child with acute lymphoblastic leukemia. Recombination connected TRBV6-2 or TRBV6-3 to TRBJ2-7; the central 7 bases match TRBD2. The bases read TGTGCCAGCAGTTACGGCGGGAGTGGTGTGTACGAGCAGTACTTC. The translation is CASSYGGSGVYEQYF.